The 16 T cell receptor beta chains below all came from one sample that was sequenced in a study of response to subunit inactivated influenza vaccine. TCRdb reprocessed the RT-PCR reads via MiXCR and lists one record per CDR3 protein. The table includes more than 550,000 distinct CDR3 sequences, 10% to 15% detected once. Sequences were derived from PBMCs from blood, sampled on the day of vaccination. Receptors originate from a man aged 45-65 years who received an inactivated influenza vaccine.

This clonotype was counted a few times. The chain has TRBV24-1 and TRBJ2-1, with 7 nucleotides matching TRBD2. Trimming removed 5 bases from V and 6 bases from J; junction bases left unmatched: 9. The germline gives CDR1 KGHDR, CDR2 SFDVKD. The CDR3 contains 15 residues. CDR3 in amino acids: CATSAPGGGGNEQFF. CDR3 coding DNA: TGTGCCACCAGTGCCCCTGGGGGGGGAGGCAATGAGCAGTTCTTC.

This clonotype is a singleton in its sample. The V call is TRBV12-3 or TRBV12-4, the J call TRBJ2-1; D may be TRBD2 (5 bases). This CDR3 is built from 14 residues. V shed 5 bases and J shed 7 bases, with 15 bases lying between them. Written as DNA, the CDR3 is TGTGCCAGCAGTCAGGTCCTGACGGGGAATGAGCAGTTCTTC. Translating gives CASSQVLTGNEQFF.

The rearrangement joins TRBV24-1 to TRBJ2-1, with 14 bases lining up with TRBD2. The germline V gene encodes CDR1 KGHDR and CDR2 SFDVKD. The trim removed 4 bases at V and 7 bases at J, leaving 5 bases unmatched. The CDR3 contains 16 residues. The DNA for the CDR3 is TGTGCCACCAGTGACACGGGACTAGCGGGAGTGAATGAGCAGTTCTTC. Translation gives CATSDTGLAGVNEQFF.

The CDR3 DNA follows: TGCAGTGCTAGAGATTTCCGGGACACTAGCACAGATACGCAGTATTTT. Translated, it gives CSARDFRDTSTDTQYF. The V call is TRBV20-1, the J call TRBJ2-3; a weak D match, TRBD1 (6 bases). The CDR3 runs 16 residues. V lost 0 bases to trimming and J lost 0 bases, with 13 bases between them. Per the germline V gene, CDR1 is DFQATT and CDR2 is SNEGSKA (reference sequence).

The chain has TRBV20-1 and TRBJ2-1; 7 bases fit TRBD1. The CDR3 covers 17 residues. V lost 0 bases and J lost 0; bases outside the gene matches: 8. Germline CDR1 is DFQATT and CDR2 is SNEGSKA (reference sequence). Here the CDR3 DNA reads TGCAGTGCTAGAGATACCACAGGGGAAGTCTCCTACAATGAGCAGTTCTTC. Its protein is CSARDTTGEVSYNEQFF.

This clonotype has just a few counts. The CDR3 DNA follows: TGCAGTGCTTTACGGGTGGATACGCAGTATTTT. Translation gives CSALRVDTQYF. The V and J genes are TRBV20-1 and TRBJ2-3; D gene ambiguous. Looked up from germline, CDR1 is DFQATT and CDR2 is SNEGSKA (reference sequence). V lost 5 bases and J 6 bases, leaving 9 bases between the germline ends. The length of the CDR3 is 11 residues.

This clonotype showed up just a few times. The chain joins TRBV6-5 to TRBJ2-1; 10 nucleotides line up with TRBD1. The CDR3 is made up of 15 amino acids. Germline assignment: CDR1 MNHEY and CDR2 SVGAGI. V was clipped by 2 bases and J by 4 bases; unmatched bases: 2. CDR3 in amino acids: CASSYGTGEYNEQFF. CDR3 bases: TGTGCCAGCAGTTACGGGACAGGGGAATACAATGAGCAGTTCTTC.

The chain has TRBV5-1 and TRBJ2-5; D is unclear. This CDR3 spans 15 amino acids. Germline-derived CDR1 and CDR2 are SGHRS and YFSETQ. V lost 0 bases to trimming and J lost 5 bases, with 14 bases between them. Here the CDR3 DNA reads TGCGCCAGCAGCTTGGGGCGGATCGATGGTGAGACCCAGTACTTC. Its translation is CASSLGRIDGETQYF.

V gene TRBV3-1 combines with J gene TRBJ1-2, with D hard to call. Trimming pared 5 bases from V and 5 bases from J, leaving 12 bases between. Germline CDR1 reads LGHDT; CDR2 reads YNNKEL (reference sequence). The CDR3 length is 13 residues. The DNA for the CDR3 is TGTGCCAGCAGCTCCAGGACCCGATATGGCTACACCTTC. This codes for CASSSRTRYGYTF.

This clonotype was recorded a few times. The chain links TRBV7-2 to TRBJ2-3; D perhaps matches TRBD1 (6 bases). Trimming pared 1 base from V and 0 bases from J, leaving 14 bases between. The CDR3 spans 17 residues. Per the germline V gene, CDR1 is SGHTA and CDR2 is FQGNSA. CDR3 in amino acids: CASSLVVGGASTDTQYF. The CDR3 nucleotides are TGTGCCAGCAGCTTAGTGGTAGGGGGTGCTAGCACAGATACGCAGTATTTT.

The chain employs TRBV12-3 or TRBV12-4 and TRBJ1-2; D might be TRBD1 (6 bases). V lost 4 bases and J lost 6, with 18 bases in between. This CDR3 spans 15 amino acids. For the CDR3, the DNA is TGTGCCAGCAGTTCGCGCAGGGGAGCGTTTCATGGCTACACCTTC. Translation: CASSSRRGAFHGYTF.

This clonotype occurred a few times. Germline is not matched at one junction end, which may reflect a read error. The CDR3 DNA reads TGTGCCAGCAGGGGACAGGCGAATCAGCTCCAGCATTTT. It translates to CASRGQANQLQHF. The rearrangement links TRBV6-1 to TRBJ1-5, with 8 bases lining up with TRBD1. The CDR3 is 13 residues long. The germline V gene has CDR1 MNHNS and CDR2 SASEGT.

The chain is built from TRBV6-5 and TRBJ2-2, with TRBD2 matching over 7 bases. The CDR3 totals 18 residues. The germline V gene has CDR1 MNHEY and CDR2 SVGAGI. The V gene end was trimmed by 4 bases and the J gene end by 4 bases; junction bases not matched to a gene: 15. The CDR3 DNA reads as TGTGCCAGCAGTTCCTCGCCTCATGGGAGGGCATTCACCGGGGAGCTGTTTTTT. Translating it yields CASSSSPHGRAFTGELFF.

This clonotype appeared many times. Written as DNA, the CDR3 is TGTGCCAGCAGCCCCGGGTTTGGGCGGGCCCGTGAGCAGTTCTTC. This sequence encodes CASSPGFGRAREQFF. The chain uses TRBV7-2 and TRBJ2-1, with TRBD2 as a possible D gene (5 bases). This CDR3 comprises 15 residues. Germline V lookup: CDR1 SGHTA, CDR2 FQGNSA. Trimming took 5 bases from V and 9 from J, leaving 20 bases between them.

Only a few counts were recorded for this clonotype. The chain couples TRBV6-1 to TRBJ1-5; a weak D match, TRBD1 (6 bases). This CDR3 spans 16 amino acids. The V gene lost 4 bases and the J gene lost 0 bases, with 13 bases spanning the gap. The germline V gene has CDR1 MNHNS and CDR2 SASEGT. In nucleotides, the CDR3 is TGTGCCAGCAGTGGGAACGGACAGCTTAGCAATCAGCCCCAGCATTTT. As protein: CASSGNGQLSNQPQHF.

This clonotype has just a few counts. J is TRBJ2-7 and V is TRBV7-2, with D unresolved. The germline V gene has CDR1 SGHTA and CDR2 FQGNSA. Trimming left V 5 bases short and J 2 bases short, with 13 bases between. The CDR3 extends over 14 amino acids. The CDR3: CASSTRTAPYEQYF. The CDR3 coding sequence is TGTGCCAGCAGCACAAGGACGGCTCCCTACGAGCAGTACTTC.